The T cell receptor (beta chain) described here comes from a study of cytomegalovirus exposure and HLA in healthy donors. As regards this clone: Its antigen is unidentified.

Study observations and caveats: High specificity and sensitivity for cytomegalovirus status were reported for the classifier. Association with HLA alleles at 0.05 false discovery rate was found for 17,000 or so TCR beta sequences in a later analysis. An ancestry cluster, one associated with Asian ancestry, reportedly showed fewer N-insertions than the 666-donor mean in a later analysis.

This CDR3 is built from 15 residues. V was trimmed by 6 bases and J by 0 bases, leaving 14 bases between them. Germline CDR1 is LNHDA and CDR2 is SQIVND (reference sequence). The PCR made use of 60 Vbeta and 13 Jbeta primers. Using immunoSEQ multiplex PCR, the repertoire was profiled, and TCRdb retains in-frame clones only, with some absent. The sample contains approximately 100,000 clones, about 76% of which appear only once. Sequenced material: PBMCs. This sequence joins TRBV19 and TRBJ1-2; D is unresolved. This clonotype was sampled from a woman aged 40 to 55 in good health and CMV-seropositive. CDR3 region: CASSKEQTANYGYTF. DNA for the CDR3: TGTGCCAGTAGCAAGGAGCAGACCGCTAACTATGGCTACACCTTC.